A single sample is the source of the 3 T cell receptor beta chains below, sequenced in a study of response to subunit inactivated influenza vaccine. Each CDR3 protein is one row after TCRdb ran MiXCR on the RT-PCR reads. Seen here are approximately 530,000 distinct CDR3 sequences, 13% observed once, and the top ten hold over 10%. The sequencing used PBMCs from blood, collected more than 35 days after vaccination. The source is a man aged 50 to 59 who received an inactivated influenza vaccine.

This clonotype has more than one count but fewer than ten. V is TRBV3-1 and J is TRBJ1-2; no definite D call. Trimming removed 0 bases from V and 2 bases from J, with 16 bases in between. Germline V gene lookup returns CDR1 LGHDT and CDR2 YNNKEL (reference sequence). This CDR3 comprises 17 residues. The CDR3 DNA is TGTGCCAGCAGCCAAGAGCTAGTCCTCCCGGGGAACTATGGCTACACCTTC. It yields the protein CASSQELVLPGNYGYTF.

This clonotype was seen more than once but under ten times. V usage is TRBV29-1 and J usage is TRBJ1-2; D remains unclear. CDR1 is SQVTM, CDR2 ANQGSEA, per germline. Trimming left V 2 bases short and J 4 bases short, with 5 bases between. The CDR3 spans 11 residues. The DNA for the CDR3 is TGCAGCGTTGAACTGCCCTATGGCTACACCTTC. Its protein is CSVELPYGYTF.

This sequence joins TRBV5-1 and TRBJ2-5; 7 nucleotides agree with TRBD1. The CDR3 length is 14 residues. Germline CDR1 and CDR2: SGHRS and YFSETQ. Trimming removed 2 bases from V and 5 bases from J; junction bases left unmatched: 6. The CDR3 nucleotides read TGCGCCAGCAGCTTACAGGGGATTTGGGAGACCCAGTACTTC. This gives the protein CASSLQGIWETQYF.